This note documents a single TCR beta chain sequence. Compared with germline, one end of the junction differs, possibly owing to a read error. This entry is derived from a study of OX40 agonist ivuxolimab in advanced cancers. The CDR3 is 15 residues long. The germline V gene encodes CDR1 MNHNY and CDR2 SVGAGI (reference sequence). Using immunoSEQ multiplex PCR, the repertoire was profiled, and TCRdb retains in-frame clones only, with some absent. The sample carries about 79,000 clones, roughly 87% recorded once. The starting material was CD4+ or CD8+ T cells sorted from blood, obtained in a trial of the OX40 agonist ivuxolimab. The receptor's source is an adult with an advanced solid tumor such as melanoma, head and neck, liver or kidney cancer. The V and J genes are TRBV6-6 and TRBJ2-7; either TRBD1 or TRBD2 may supply D (6 bases each). This CDR3 is CASIYGGTNSYEQYF. For the CDR3, the DNA is TGTGCCAGCATTTACGGGGGCACTAACTCCTACGAGCAGTACTTC.